This TCR beta chain was obtained from a study of T cell changes during pregnancy in multiple sclerosis. The CDR3 totals 18 residues. The table came from immunoSEQ multiplex PCR; TCRdb's copy has only in-frame clones and leaves some out. The table shows about 50,000 clones, with under 95% occurring only once. The chain carries TRBV21-1 and TRBJ2-7; the table assigns TRBD2, which was not confirmed against the DNA. TRBV21-1 is a documented pseudogene. The source of this sequence is a female donor with multiple sclerosis, enrolled in a pregnancy study. The specimen was CD8+ T cells from peripheral blood mononuclear cells, collected before pregnancy. The CDR3 protein is CASIEGLWEGNISYEQYF. The CDR3 bases are TGTGCCAGCATAGAGGGTCTTTGGGAAGGTAATATTTCCTACGAGCAGTACTTC.